The source of this T cell receptor (beta chain) is a study of blood T cell repertoires in COVID-19. The table lists this clone with a count of one. In the original processing: Reference gene primer amplification yielded estimated nucleated cell counts. Generated by immunoSEQ multiplex PCR, the TCRdb table keeps only in-frame clones and is missing some. That table gives V, J and clone size, and the DNA gave D and trimming. The sample holds 35,000 to 50,000 clones, around 90% seen once. Germline V lookup: CDR1 LNHDA, CDR2 SQIVND (reference sequence). J lost 3 bases, V lost 4 bases, and 2 bases had no gene match. This CDR3 spans 15 amino acids.

The chain uses TRBV19 and TRBJ2-7, with TRBD2 matching over 14 bases. The sequenced sample consisted of peripheral blood. The sequence came from a man between 60 and 70 years old with active COVID-19. The CDR3 sequence: CASSRLAGGSYEQYF. The CDR3 DNA reads as TGTGCCAGTAGTAGACTAGCGGGAGGGAGCTACGAGCAGTACTTC.